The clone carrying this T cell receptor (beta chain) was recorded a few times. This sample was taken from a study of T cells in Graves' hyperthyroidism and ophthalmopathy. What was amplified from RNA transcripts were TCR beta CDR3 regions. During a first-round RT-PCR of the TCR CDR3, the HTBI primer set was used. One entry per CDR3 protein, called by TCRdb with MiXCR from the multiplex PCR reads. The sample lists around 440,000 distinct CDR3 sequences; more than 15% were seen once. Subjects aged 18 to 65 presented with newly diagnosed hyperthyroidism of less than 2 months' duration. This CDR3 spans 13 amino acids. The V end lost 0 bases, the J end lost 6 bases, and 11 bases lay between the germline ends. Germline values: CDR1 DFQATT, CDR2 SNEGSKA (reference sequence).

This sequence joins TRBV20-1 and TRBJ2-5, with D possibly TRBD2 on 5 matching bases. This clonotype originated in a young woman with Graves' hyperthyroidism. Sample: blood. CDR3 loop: CSARDPPSKTQYF. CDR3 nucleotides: TGCAGTGCTAGAGATCCCCCTAGCAAGACCCAGTACTTC.